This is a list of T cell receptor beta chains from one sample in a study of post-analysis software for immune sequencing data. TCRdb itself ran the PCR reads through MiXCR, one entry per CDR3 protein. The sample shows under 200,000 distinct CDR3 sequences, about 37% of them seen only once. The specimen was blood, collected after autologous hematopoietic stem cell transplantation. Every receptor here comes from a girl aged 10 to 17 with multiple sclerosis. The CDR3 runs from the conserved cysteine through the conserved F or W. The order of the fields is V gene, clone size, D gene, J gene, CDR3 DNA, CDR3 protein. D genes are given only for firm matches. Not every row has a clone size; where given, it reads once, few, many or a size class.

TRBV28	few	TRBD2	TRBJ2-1	TGTGCCAGCAGGCCTAGCGGGAGTGAGCCTGAGCAGTTCTTC	CASRPSGSEPEQFF
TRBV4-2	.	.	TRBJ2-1	TGTGCCAGCAGCCAAGATGGGTACAATGAGCAGTTCTTC	CASSQDGYNEQFF
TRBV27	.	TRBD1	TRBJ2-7	TGTGCCAGCAGTCCAGGGGGCGCGTACGAGCAGTACTTC	CASSPGGAYEQYF
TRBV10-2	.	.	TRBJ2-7	TGCGCCGGCAAGGGTAGCGGATTCTCCTACGAGCAGTACTTC	CAGKGSGFSYEQYF
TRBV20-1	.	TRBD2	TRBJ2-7	TGCAGTGGGGGGGGGGACCGAACCTACGAGCAGTACTTC	CSGGGDRTYEQYF
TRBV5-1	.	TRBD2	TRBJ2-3	TGCGCCAGCAGCTTGCGGAGGACTAGCGGGAGGGACACAGATACGCAGTATTTT	CASSLRRTSGRDTDTQYF
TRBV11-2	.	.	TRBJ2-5	TGTGCCAGCAGCTCTACTAAAAACCAAGAGACCCAGTACTTC	CASSSTKNQETQYF
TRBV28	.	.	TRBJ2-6	TGTGCCAGCAAAGTATGGGGTGGCCCCTCTGGGGCCAACGTCCTGACTTTC	CASKVWGGPSGANVLTF
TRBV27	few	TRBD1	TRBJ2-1	TGTGCCAGCAGTTTAGAGACAGGGGGTTTGGGTTATGGGTATGAGCAGTTCTTC	CASSLETGGLGYGYEQFF
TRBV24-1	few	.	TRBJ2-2	TGTGCCACCAGTAAGATCGGGGCCGGGGAGCTGTTTTTT	CATSKIGAGELFF
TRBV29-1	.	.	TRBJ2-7	TGCAGCGTTGGTAAGGAGGAGCAGTACTTC	CSVGKEEQYF
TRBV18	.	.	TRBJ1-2	TGTGCCAGCTCACCGGATACAGCCGGGACATGGGAAAGCTACACCTTC	CASSPDTAGTWESYTF
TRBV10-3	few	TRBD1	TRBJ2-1	TGTGCCATCAGTCCCGAGACAGGGGACTCCTACAATGAGCAGTTCTTC	CAISPETGDSYNEQFF
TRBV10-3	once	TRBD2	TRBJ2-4	TGTGCCATCAGTGGGGGTAGCGGGGGGACCAAAAACATTCAGTACTTC	CAISGGSGGTKNIQYF
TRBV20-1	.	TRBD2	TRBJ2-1	TGCAGTGCTAGCCCTCTAGCGGGAGATGCGGTTCGGAACAATGAGCAGTTCTTC	CSASPLAGDAVRNNEQFF
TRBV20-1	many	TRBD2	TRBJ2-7	TGCAGTGCTAGATCTGTGACTAGCGGGCCCTATAGGGGCGAGCAGTACTTC	CSARSVTSGPYRGEQYF
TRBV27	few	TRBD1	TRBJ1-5	TGTGCCAGCAGTCCACGGACAGGGCCCAATCAGCCCCAGCATTTT	CASSPRTGPNQPQHF
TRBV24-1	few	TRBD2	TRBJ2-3	TGTGCCACCAGTGACCCGGGACTAGCGCCCAGCACAGATACGCAGTATTTT	CATSDPGLAPSTDTQYF
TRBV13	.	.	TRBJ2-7	TGTGCCAGCAGTCCACAGGATTCCCACGAGCAGTACTTC	CASSPQDSHEQYF
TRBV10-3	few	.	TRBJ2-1	TGTGCCATCAGTGAGAGGGGTGAGCAGTTCTTC	CAISERGEQFF
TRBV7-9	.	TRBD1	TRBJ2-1	TGTGTCAGCGGGAACGGGACAGGGGTTTACAATGAGCAGTTCTTC	CVSGNGTGVYNEQFF
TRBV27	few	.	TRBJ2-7	TGTGCCAGCAGCCACGGGGAGGGGGCGCGGTACGAGCAGTACTTC	CASSHGEGARYEQYF
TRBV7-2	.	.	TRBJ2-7	TGTGCCAGCAGCTTAGCGCGGGGGACAGCTCACTACGAGCAGTACTTC	CASSLARGTAHYEQYF
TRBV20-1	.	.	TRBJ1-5	TGCAGTGCTAGTTTCGGAGGGGAAGGTAATCAGCCCCAGCATTTT	CSASFGGEGNQPQHF
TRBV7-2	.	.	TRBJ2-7	TGTGCCAGCAGCTCGCGTTGGACGGAATCCTACGAGCAGTACTTC	CASSSRWTESYEQYF
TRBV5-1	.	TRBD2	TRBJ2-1	TGCGCCAGCAGCTCACTAGCGGGAGGAAGGGGTGAGCAGTTCTTC	CASSSLAGGRGEQFF